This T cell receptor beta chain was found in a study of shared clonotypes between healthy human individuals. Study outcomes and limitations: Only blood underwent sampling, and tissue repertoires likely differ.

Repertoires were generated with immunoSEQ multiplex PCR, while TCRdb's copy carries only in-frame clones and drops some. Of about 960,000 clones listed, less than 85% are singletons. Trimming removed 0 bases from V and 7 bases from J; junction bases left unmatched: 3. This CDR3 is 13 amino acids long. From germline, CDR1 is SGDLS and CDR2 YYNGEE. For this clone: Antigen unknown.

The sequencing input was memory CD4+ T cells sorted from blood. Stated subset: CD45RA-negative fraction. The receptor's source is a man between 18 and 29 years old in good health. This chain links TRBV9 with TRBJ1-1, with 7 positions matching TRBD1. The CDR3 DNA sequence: TGTGCCAGCAGCGTAGGGGGACAGAGTGAAGCTTTCTTT. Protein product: CASSVGGQSEAFF.